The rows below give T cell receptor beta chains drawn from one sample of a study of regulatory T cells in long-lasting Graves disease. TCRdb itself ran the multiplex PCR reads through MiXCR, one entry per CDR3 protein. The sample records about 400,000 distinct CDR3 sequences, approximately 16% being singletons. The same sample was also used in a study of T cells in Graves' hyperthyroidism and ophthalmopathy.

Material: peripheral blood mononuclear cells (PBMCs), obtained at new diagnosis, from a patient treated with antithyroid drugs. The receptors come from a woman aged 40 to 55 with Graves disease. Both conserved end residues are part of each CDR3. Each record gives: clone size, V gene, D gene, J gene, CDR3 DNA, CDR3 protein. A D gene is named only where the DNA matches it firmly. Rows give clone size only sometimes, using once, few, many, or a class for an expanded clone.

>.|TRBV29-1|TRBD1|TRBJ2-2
TGCAGCGTGGGAATGGCAGGGGGAGTCGGCGGGGAGCTGTTTTTT
CSVGMAGGVGGELFF
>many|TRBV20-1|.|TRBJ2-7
TGCAGTGCTAACGGACAGGGAGGGTTGGACGAGCAGTACTTC
CSANGQGGLDEQYF
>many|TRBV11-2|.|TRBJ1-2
TGTGCCAGCAGTTTAGACGGCAACTATGGCTACACCTTC
CASSLDGNYGYTF
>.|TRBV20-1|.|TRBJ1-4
TGCAGTGCTTCCGGGACCGGGAGTGAAAAACTGTTTTTT
CSASGTGSEKLFF
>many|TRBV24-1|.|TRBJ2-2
TGTGCCACCGCCTTTGGGGATGGGGCCACCGGGGAGCTGTTTTTT
CATAFGDGATGELFF
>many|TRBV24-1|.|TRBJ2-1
TGTGCCACCAGTGATTTTCGGACGGCGGGTGAGCAGTTCTTC
CATSDFRTAGEQFF
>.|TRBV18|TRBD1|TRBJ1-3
TGTGCCAGCTCAACCGACAGGGGCAGAGGAAACACCATATATTTT
CASSTDRGRGNTIYF
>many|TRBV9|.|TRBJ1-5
TGTGCCAGCAGCGTAGTGGTGCGGGGAACTCAGCCCCAGCATTTT
CASSVVVRGTQPQHF
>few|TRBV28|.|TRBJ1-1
TGTGCCAGCAGCCCGCTGCGGGGGGGATGGACTGAAGCTTTCTTT
CASSPLRGGWTEAFF
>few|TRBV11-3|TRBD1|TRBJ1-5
TGTGCCAGCAGCTTAGATCTGAGGACAGGGGAGTCGCGGGATCAGCCCCAGCATTTT
CASSLDLRTGESRDQPQHF
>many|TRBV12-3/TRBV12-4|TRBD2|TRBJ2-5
TGTGCCAGCACGACTAGCGGGAGACTGGGCGAGACCCAGTACTTC
CASTTSGRLGETQYF
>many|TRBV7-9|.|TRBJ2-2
TGTGCCAGCAGCCCGCTTTTGAACACCGGGGAGCTGTTTTTT
CASSPLLNTGELFF
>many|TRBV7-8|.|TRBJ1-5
TGTGCCAGCAGCTTAGAGGGACTTTTGCATTTT
CASSLEGLLHF
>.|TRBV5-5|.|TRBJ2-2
TGTGCCAGCAGCTGGGGCGGGTCCCCGAACCTCGGGGAGCTGTTTTTT
CASSWGGSPNLGELFF
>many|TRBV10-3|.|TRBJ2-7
TGTGCCATCAGGGATCTGGACAGTTCCCGTCCCTACGAGCAGTACTTC
CAIRDLDSSRPYEQYF
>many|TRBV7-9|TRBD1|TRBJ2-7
TGTGCCAGCAGCCCCCGGGACAGTTATGGCGAGCAGTACTTC
CASSPRDSYGEQYF
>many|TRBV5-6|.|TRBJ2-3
TGTGCCAGCAGCGACGAGCAGGGGTGGCCAGATACGCAGTATTTT
CASSDEQGWPDTQYF
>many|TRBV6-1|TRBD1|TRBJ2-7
TGTGCCAGCAGTGGACCGGGACAGAGATTCTACGAGCAGTACTTC
CASSGPGQRFYEQYF
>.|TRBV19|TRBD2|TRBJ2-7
TGTGCCAGTAGTATAACAGCGGGAGGGCCGGGGGAGCAGTACTTC
CASSITAGGPGEQYF
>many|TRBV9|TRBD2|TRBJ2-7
TGTGCCAGCAGCGTAAGCGGGACGATCTCCTACGAGCAGTACTTC
CASSVSGTISYEQYF